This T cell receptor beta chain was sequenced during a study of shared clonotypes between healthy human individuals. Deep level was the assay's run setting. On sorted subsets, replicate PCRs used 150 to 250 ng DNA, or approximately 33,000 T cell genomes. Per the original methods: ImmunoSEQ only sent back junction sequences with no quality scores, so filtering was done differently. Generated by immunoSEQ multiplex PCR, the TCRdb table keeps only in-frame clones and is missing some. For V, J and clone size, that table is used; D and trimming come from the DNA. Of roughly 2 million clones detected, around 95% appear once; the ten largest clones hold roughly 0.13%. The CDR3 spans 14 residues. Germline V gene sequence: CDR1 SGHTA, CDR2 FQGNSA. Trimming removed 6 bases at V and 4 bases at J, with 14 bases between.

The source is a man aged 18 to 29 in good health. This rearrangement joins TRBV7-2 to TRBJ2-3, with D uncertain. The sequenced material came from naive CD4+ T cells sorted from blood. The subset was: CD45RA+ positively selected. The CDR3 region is CASRDATQADTQYF. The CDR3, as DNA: TGTGCCAGCAGGGACGCTACTCAGGCAGATACGCAGTATTTT. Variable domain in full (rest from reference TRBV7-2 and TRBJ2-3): GAGVSQSPSNKVTEKGKDVELRCDPISGHTALYWYRQSLGQGLEFLIYFQGNSAPDKSGLPSDRFSAERTGGSVSTLTIQRTQQEDSAVYLCASRDATQADTQYFGPGTRLTVL.